The 20 T cell receptor beta chains presented below share a single source sample, sequenced in a study of OX40 agonist ivuxolimab in advanced cancers. Using immunoSEQ multiplex PCR, the repertoire was profiled, and TCRdb retains in-frame clones only, with some absent. The repertoire holds about 100,000 clones, with 75% to 95% as singletons. Sequenced here: CD4+ or CD8+ T cells sorted from blood, sampled in a trial of the OX40 agonist ivuxolimab. These receptor sequences come from an adult with an advanced solid tumor such as melanoma, head and neck, liver or kidney cancer.

V usage is TRBV19 and J usage is TRBJ1-4; D might be TRBD1 (6 bases). The CDR3 sequence is 16 residues long. V was trimmed by 7 bases and J by 4 bases, leaving 19 bases between them. Looked up from germline, CDR1 is LNHDA and CDR2 is SQIVND (reference sequence). The CDR3 nucleotides read TGTGCCAGTACTCCCACGACCCAGGGGCTTAATGAAAAACTGTTTTTT. This translates into CASTPTTQGLNEKLFF.

V is TRBV5-1 and J is TRBJ2-7; 9 nucleotides line up with TRBD2. The V and J ends lost 5 bases and 5 bases, in that order; junction bases with no gene match: 5. The CDR3 is 13 amino acids. Germline-derived CDR1 and CDR2 are SGHRS and YFSETQ. For the CDR3, the DNA is TGCGCCAGCAGTGTAGGACTAGCGAACGAGCAGTACTTC. This translates into CASSVGLANEQYF.

This sequence joins TRBV6-1 and TRBJ2-1; 8 nucleotides match TRBD2. The CDR3 spans 14 residues. Germline V gives CDR1 MNHNS, CDR2 SASEGT. After removal of 2 bases from V and 4 bases from J, the junction contained 1 base not matched to a gene. In DNA form, the CDR3 reads TGTGCCAGCAGTGAATTAGCGGGGTACAATGAGCAGTTCTTC. Translation: CASSELAGYNEQFF.

The CDR3 sequence is CASSRGMNTEAFF. The CDR3 DNA sequence: TGTGCCAGCAGCAGGGGGATGAACACTGAAGCTTTCTTT. The J gene is TRBJ1-1, the V gene TRBV21-1. TRBV21-1 is assigned pseudogene status. The CDR3 covers 13 residues.

This chain joins TRBV2 and TRBJ2-1; TRBD1 aligns across 10 bases. The germline gives CDR1 SNHLY, CDR2 FYNNEI. Trimming took 7 bases from V and 4 from J; bases not matched to a gene: 7. The CDR3 loop spans 15 amino acids. The CDR3 bases are TGTGCCAGCAAGGCAGACAGGGGGCATTACAATGAGCAGTTCTTC. Its translation: CASKADRGHYNEQFF.

This clone was observed once. The genes are TRBV2 and TRBJ2-7; 7 positions match TRBD2. This CDR3 has 14 residues. Per germline, CDR1 SNHLY and CDR2 FYNNEI. J lost 4 bases, V lost 7 bases, and 10 bases had no gene match. The CDR3 loop is CASTGMGEGYEQYF. The CDR3 nucleotides read TGTGCCAGCACTGGAATGGGGGAGGGTTACGAGCAGTACTTC.

In this sample, this clone turned up once. This chain joins TRBV15 and TRBJ1-4, with a tentative D call TRBD1 (5 bases). With 1 base removed from V and 5 bases from J, the gap between germline ends came to 11 bases. This CDR3 is built from 15 residues. Germline V gene sequence: CDR1 LNHNV, CDR2 YYDKDF (reference sequence). The CDR3 is CATSRGRGTNEKLFF. The CDR3 DNA follows: TGTGCCACCAGCAGAGGACGGGGGACCAATGAAAAACTGTTTTTT.

This rearrangement joins TRBV6-5 to TRBJ1-6; D might be TRBD1 (6 bases). V was trimmed by 6 bases and J by 5 bases, leaving 11 bases between them. This CDR3 is built from 14 residues. Germline V gene data show CDR1 as MNHEY and CDR2 as SVGAGI. The chain's CDR3 is CASRQDSNNSPLHF. The CDR3 bases are TGTGCCAGCAGGCAGGACAGCAATAATTCACCCCTCCACTTT.

The chain links TRBV7-2 to TRBJ1-2; D call uncertain. The CDR3 runs to 12 residues. Germline CDR1 SGHTA, CDR2 FQGNSA. V was pared by 2 bases and J by 4 bases, with 5 bases between. CDR3: CASSLNIYGYTF. Written as DNA, the CDR3 is TGTGCCAGCAGCTTAAATATCTATGGCTACACCTTC.

The chain employs TRBV30 and TRBJ2-4; 8 bases agree with TRBD2. The CDR3 contains 13 residues. Germline V gives CDR1 GTSNPN, CDR2 SVGIG (reference sequence). The J segment lost 10 bases and the V segment lost 7 bases, leaving 12 bases of the junction unmatched. The DNA for the CDR3 is TGTGCCTCCAACCGGGGGGGTGGTGGAATTCAGTACTTC. As protein: CASNRGGGGIQYF.

This clone showed up just once. The rearrangement uses TRBV5-1 and TRBJ2-2, with TRBD2 identical over 11 bases. Germline CDR1 is SGHRS and CDR2 is YFSETQ. The trim removed 4 bases at V and 7 bases at J, leaving 9 bases unmatched. The CDR3 is made up of 16 amino acids. As DNA, the CDR3 is TGCGCCAGCAGCCCAAGCGTAGCGGGAGGGAGCGGGGAGCTGTTTTTT. It translates to CASSPSVAGGSGELFF.

This clone was detected a few times. The rearrangement joins TRBV6-5 to TRBJ2-2; TRBD2 agrees at 8 bases. CDR1 is MNHEY and CDR2 is SVGAGI in the germline V gene. The CDR3 is 16 residues long. V lost 0 bases, J lost 5 bases, and 5 bases stayed unmatched. For the CDR3, the DNA is TGTGCCAGCAGTTACTCAGGGACTAGTTGGACCGGGGAGCTGTTTTTT. It is translated as CASSYSGTSWTGELFF.

The V and J genes are TRBV5-1 and TRBJ1-3; possible D gene TRBD1, 5 bases. Trimming left V 0 bases short and J 0 bases short, with 7 bases between. The CDR3 loop spans 15 amino acids. Germline lookup yields CDR1 SGHRS and CDR2 YFSETQ. CDR3 in DNA: TGCGCCAGCAGCTTGGGGGGGACCTCTGGAAACACCATATATTTT. Amino acid sequence: CASSLGGTSGNTIYF. Looking up the rest from reference TRBV5-1 and TRBJ1-3 gives the full variable domain: KAGVTQTPRYLIKTRGQQVTLSCSPISGHRSVSWYQQTPGQGLQFLFEYFSETQRNKGNFPGRFSGRQFSNSRSEMNVSTLELGDSALYLCASSLGGTSGNTIYFGEGSWLTVV.

The chain employs TRBV27 and TRBJ2-2, with D possibly TRBD1 on 5 matching bases. The V end lost 4 bases, the J end lost 2 bases, and 14 bases lay between the germline ends. This CDR3 has 16 residues. CDR1 is MNHEY and CDR2 is SMNVEV in the germline V gene (reference sequence). The chain's CDR3 is CASSSPHQGNTGELFF. CDR3 coding DNA: TGTGCCAGCAGTTCTCCCCATCAGGGAAACACCGGGGAGCTGTTTTTT.

V gene TRBV5-1 combines with J gene TRBJ2-3, with 12 bases identical to TRBD2. The CDR3 is 14 amino acids. J was trimmed by 3 bases and V by 7 bases; bases with no gene match: 3. Germline V gene data show CDR1 as SGHRS and CDR2 as YFSETQ. The CDR3 DNA follows: TGCGCCAGCGCAACTAGCGGGAGGACAGATACGCAGTATTTT. It codes for CASATSGRTDTQYF.

The table lists this clone with a count of one. The CDR3 spells CASSFSTLGLAAATDTQYF. The CDR3 DNA reads TGTGCCAGCAGTTTTTCGACTTTGGGACTAGCGGCAGCCACAGATACGCAGTATTTT. The rearrangement links TRBV28 to TRBJ2-3; 11 nucleotides align to TRBD2. V shed 3 bases, J shed 2 bases, and the junction held 13 bases outside the gene matches. Germline V lookup: CDR1 MDHEN, CDR2 SYDVKM. The length of the CDR3 is 19 residues.

V usage is TRBV18 and J usage is TRBJ2-7; D is possibly TRBD2 (5 bases). The V end lost 6 bases, the J end lost 3 bases, and 12 bases lay between the germline ends. CDR1 is KGHSH, CDR2 LQKENI, per germline. CDR3 length equals 13 residues. The CDR3 region is CASSAGLDYEQYF. The CDR3 DNA sequence: TGTGCCAGCTCCGCAGGACTGGACTACGAGCAGTACTTC.

The V gene is TRBV6-5, the J gene TRBJ2-6; unclear D gene. CDR3 size: 13 residues. Germline loops: CDR1 MNHEY, CDR2 SVGAGI. V dropped 6 bases and J dropped 1 base, with 4 bases sitting between them. CDR3 sequence: CASSRSGANVLTF. In nucleotides, the CDR3 is TGTGCCAGCAGCCGATCTGGGGCCAACGTCCTGACTTTC.

This clone was counted once. V usage is TRBV27 and J usage is TRBJ2-4, with 8 bases identical to TRBD2. The germline CDR1 and CDR2 sequences are MNHEY and SMNVEV (reference sequence). This CDR3 is 14 amino acids long. The junction had 6 bases not matched to a gene; V was cut back by 5 bases and J by 6 bases. This CDR3 is CASSREGLANIQYF. The CDR3, as DNA: TGTGCCAGCAGTCGTGAAGGACTAGCAAACATTCAGTACTTC.

The V call is TRBV18, the J call TRBJ1-3; TRBD1 matches at 8 bases. This CDR3 region has 16 residues. Germline CDR1 and CDR2: KGHSH and LQKENI. V lost 3 bases, J lost 0 bases, and 4 bases stayed unmatched. This chain's CDR3 is CASSPRDRYSGNTIYF. CDR3 DNA sequence: TGTGCCAGCTCACCGAGGGACAGGTACTCTGGAAACACCATATATTTT. The variable domain in full, with the rest retrieved from reference TRBV18 and TRBJ1-3, is NAGVMQNPRHLVRRRGQEARLRCSPMKGHSHVYWYRQLPEEGLKFMVYLQKENIIDESGMPKERFSAEFPKEGPSILRIQQVVRGDSAAYFCASSPRDRYSGNTIYFGEGSWLTVV.